The 22 T cell receptor beta chains presented below share a single source sample, sequenced in a study of blood T cell repertoires in COVID-19. This table comes from immunoSEQ multiplex PCR, and its TCRdb copy is limited to in-frame clones, with some not included. The data show some 72,000 clones, with approximately 86% seen just once and approximately 4.4% held by the top ten. What was sequenced was peripheral blood. The receptors here all came from a man aged 45-65 years with active or convalescent COVID-19.

The rearrangement joins TRBV20-1 to TRBJ1-4; D unclear. Germline CDR1 reads DFQATT; CDR2 reads SNEGSKA (reference sequence). The CDR3 has 14 residues. With 3 bases removed from V and 8 bases from J, the gap between germline ends came to 16 bases. The CDR3 here is CSASGPGLPEKLFF. Written as DNA, the CDR3 is TGCAGTGCTAGTGGTCCCGGACTTCCCGAAAAACTGTTTTTT.

The chain links TRBV6-5 to TRBJ1-5, with 7 positions matching TRBD1. CDR1 is MNHEY and CDR2 is SVGAGI in the germline V gene. This CDR3 comprises 14 residues. J gave up 0 bases and V 7 bases, and 3 bases lay outside the gene matches. CDR3 DNA sequence: TGTGCCAGCACCGGGACAGATAGCAATCAGCCCCAGCATTTT. As protein: CASTGTDSNQPQHF.

The chain uses TRBV2 and TRBJ1-1; D is uncertain. CDR1 is SNHLY and CDR2 is FYNNEI in the germline V gene. This CDR3 has 17 amino acids. V lost 3 bases to trimming and J lost 0 bases, with 17 bases between them. The CDR3 here is CASSDNRLRFMNTEAFF. The DNA for the CDR3 is TGTGCCAGCAGTGATAACAGACTAAGGTTCATGAACACTGAAGCTTTCTTT.

The chain employs TRBV5-5 and TRBJ1-2; D might be TRBD1 (6 bases). The germline gives CDR1 SGHKS, CDR2 YYEKEE (reference sequence). There are 15 residues in the CDR3. Trimming took 6 bases from V and 7 from J, leaving 22 bases between them. The chain's CDR3 is CASNLGETGKGGYTF. CDR3 nucleotide sequence: TGTGCCAGCAACCTTGGGGAAACAGGGAAGGGTGGCTACACCTTC.

The chain joins TRBV2 to TRBJ1-1; D may be TRBD1 (5 bases). V was clipped by 7 bases and J by 7 bases, with 16 bases between them. CDR3 length: 13 amino acids. Germline V gives CDR1 SNHLY, CDR2 FYNNEI. CDR3 in DNA: TGTGCCAGCAATCCAGGGTCGATCGGTGAAGCTTTCTTT. This codes for CASNPGSIGEAFF. The full variable domain, in which reference TRBV2 and TRBJ1-1 provide the parts outside the CDR3, is EPEVTQTPSHQVTQMGQEVILRCVPISNHLYFYWYRQILGQKVEFLVSFYNNEISEKSEIFDDQFSVERPDGSNFTLKIRSTKLEDSAMYFCASNPGSIGEAFFGQGTRLTVV.

The chain uses TRBV7-2 and TRBJ2-3; TRBD2 matches 12 bases. The junction had 7 bases not matched to a gene; V was cut back by 0 bases and J by 9 bases. The CDR3 length is 16 residues. Germline assignment: CDR1 SGHTA and CDR2 FQGNSA. The CDR3 spells CASSLASSGGAGTQYF. CDR3 in DNA: TGTGCCAGCAGCTTAGCGTCTAGCGGGGGGGCCGGGACGCAGTATTTT. The full variable domain, rest sourced from reference TRBV7-2 and TRBJ2-3, is GAGVSQSPSNKVTEKGKDVELRCDPISGHTALYWYRQSLGQGLEFLIYFQGNSAPDKSGLPSDRFSAERTGGSVSTLTIQRTQQEDSAVYLCASSLASSGGAGTQYFGPGTRLTVL.

V gene TRBV30 combines with J gene TRBJ2-3; the D gene is possibly TRBD1 (5 bases). Germline V gene lookup returns CDR1 GTSNPN and CDR2 SVGIG (reference sequence). The ends were cut back, 2 bases at V and 2 bases at J, with 17 bases in the middle. This CDR3 contains 16 residues. CDR3 in amino acids: CAWSLSQGWATDTQYF. The CDR3 region has the DNA TGTGCCTGGAGTTTATCTCAGGGATGGGCCACAGATACGCAGTATTTT.

The J gene is TRBJ2-7, the V gene TRBV6-1; no firm D call. V lost 3 bases and J lost 4, with 10 bases in between. Per germline, CDR1 MNHNS and CDR2 SASEGT. The CDR3 sequence is 13 residues long. The CDR3 here is CASSDRSYYEQYV. The CDR3 nucleotides read TGTGCCAGCAGTGACAGGTCCTATTACGAGCAGTACGTC.

The chain carries TRBV6-5 and TRBJ2-1; 8 bases fit TRBD2. CDR3 size: 15 residues. The ends lost 2 bases at V and 5 bases at J; junction bases unmatched: 5. Germline assignment: CDR1 MNHEY and CDR2 SVGAGI. The CDR3 reads CASSYNRGGDNEQFF. The CDR3 nucleotides are TGTGCCAGCAGTTACAACCGGGGGGGGGACAATGAGCAGTTCTTC.

The chain has TRBV9 and TRBJ1-1; a weak D match, TRBD1 (5 bases). V lost 1 base and J 5 bases, leaving 9 bases between the germline ends. Per the germline V gene, CDR1 is SGDLS and CDR2 is YYNGEE. The CDR3 loop spans 13 amino acids. Written as DNA, the CDR3 is TGTGCCAGCAGCGTACAGGAGGGGACTGAAGCTTTCTTT. Residues: CASSVQEGTEAFF.

V is TRBV19 and J is TRBJ2-3; 14 bases fit TRBD2. Per the germline V gene, CDR1 is LNHDA and CDR2 is SQIVND (reference sequence). CDR3 length: 17 amino acids. The trim removed 5 bases at V and 1 base at J, leaving 5 bases unmatched. CDR3 amino acids: CASSPTSGGAGTDTQYF. CDR3 nucleotides: TGTGCCAGTAGTCCGACTAGCGGGGGGGCCGGCACAGATACGCAGTATTTT.

V and J are TRBV5-1 and TRBJ2-5; maybe TRBD2 (7 bases). Per germline, CDR1 SGHRS and CDR2 YFSETQ. The CDR3 covers 17 residues. Between the trimmed V and J ends, which lost 4 bases and 1 base, there was a span of 20 bases. In DNA form, the CDR3 reads TGCGCCAGCAGCGGAGCCGTGGGGCGGGGGCCCCAAGAGACCCAGTACTTC. This gives the protein CASSGAVGRGPQETQYF.

The chain uses TRBV21-1 and TRBJ2-1; the D call of TRBD1 is as the table states it, not checked on the DNA. TRBV21-1 is tagged as a pseudogene. The CDR3 extends over 17 amino acids. The CDR3 sequence is CALLGRPGTGKRNEQFF. DNA for the CDR3: TGTGCCTTATTGGGCAGACCCGGGACAGGGAAGAGGAATGAGCAGTTCTTC.

The chain has TRBV2 and TRBJ2-7; D remains unclear. The germline gives CDR1 SNHLY, CDR2 FYNNEI. Trimming took off 2 bases at V and 0 bases at J, with 2 bases between the two ends. The CDR3 is 12 amino acids. The CDR3, as DNA: TGTGCCAGCAGTGAACTCTCCTACGAGCAGTACGTC. Its translation is CASSELSYEQYV.

The chain couples TRBV7-2 to TRBJ2-7; 12 nucleotides line up with TRBD1. The CDR3 spans 15 residues. V dropped 1 base and J dropped 6; count of bases not matched to a gene: 4. Germline CDR1 reads SGHTA; CDR2 reads FQGNSA. In DNA, the CDR3 is TGTGCCAGCAGCTTAGAGGGACAGGGGGCTGGCGAGCAGTACTTC. This encodes CASSLEGQGAGEQYF.

The chain links TRBV15 to TRBJ1-2, with a possible D match to TRBD1 (6 bases). V lost 6 bases, J lost 9 bases, and 20 bases lay in between. Germline V CDR1 and CDR2: LNHNV, YYDKDF (reference sequence). The CDR3 totals 14 residues. The CDR3: CATRDGGRMSSYTF. Written as DNA, the CDR3 is TGTGCCACCAGGGATGGGGGCCGGATGAGCAGCTACACCTTC.

The chain has TRBV6-5 and TRBJ1-5; D unresolved. V lost 2 bases, J lost 5 bases, and 10 bases lay in between. There are 14 residues in the CDR3. Per germline, CDR1 MNHEY and CDR2 SVGAGI. The CDR3 DNA sequence: TGTGCCAGCAGTTACACGGTACAGTATCAGCCCCAGCATTTT. This codes for CASSYTVQYQPQHF.

This chain connects TRBV5-4 to TRBJ2-5, with 11 bases fitting TRBD2. V was clipped by 4 bases and J by 4 bases; unmatched bases: 9. Germline CDR1 and CDR2: SGHNT and YYREEE (reference sequence). CDR3 length: 16 amino acids. CDR3 loop: CASSLTSGGGGETQYF. As DNA, the CDR3 is TGTGCCAGCAGCCTAACTAGCGGGGGAGGGGGAGAGACCCAGTACTTC.

The chain carries TRBV18 and TRBJ1-6; D ambiguous. The germline gives CDR1 KGHSH, CDR2 LQKENI. The V end lost 6 bases, the J end lost 8 bases, and 14 bases lay between the germline ends. The CDR3 contains 14 residues. In nucleotides, the CDR3 is TGTGCCAGCTCTAACGACCGTCAGGATTCACCCCTCCACTTT. Its protein product is CASSNDRQDSPLHF.

The chain combines TRBV19 with TRBJ2-3; TRBD1 aligns across 7 bases. V gave up 5 bases and J gave up 5 bases; unmatched junction bases: 7. This CDR3 is built from 14 residues. Per the germline V gene, CDR1 is LNHDA and CDR2 is SQIVND (reference sequence). Written as DNA, the CDR3 is TGTGCCAGTAGTCCACAGACAGGGAGAGATACGCAGTATTTT. Translated: CASSPQTGRDTQYF.

The chain uses TRBV24-1 and TRBJ2-3, with TRBD1 matching 7 bases. V dropped 7 bases and J dropped 0; count of bases not matched to a gene: 3. Germline CDR1 is KGHDR and CDR2 is SFDVKD. This CDR3 contains 14 residues. The CDR3 bases are TGTGCCACCAGGGCGACAGGGAGCACAGATACGCAGTATTTT. Protein product: CATRATGSTDTQYF.

The count of this clone is one. CDR3 loop: CASRPTVNTEAFF. CDR3 DNA: TGTGCCAGCAGGCCGACAGTGAACACTGAAGCTTTCTTT. The chain is built from TRBV6-5 and TRBJ1-1, with D possibly being TRBD1 (5 bases). Deletions cut 6 bases from V and 0 bases from J, with 8 bases between. This CDR3 region has 13 residues. Germline CDR1 reads MNHEY; CDR2 reads SVGAGI.